The 16 T cell receptor beta chains presented below share a single source sample, sequenced in a study of early T cells in non-severe SARS-CoV-2 infection. Each CDR3 protein is one row after TCRdb ran MiXCR on the 5' RACE reads. This sample has 60,000 to 75,000 distinct CDR3 sequences, with roughly 4.8% found just once. The sample consisted of whole blood, taken at baseline. The receptors stem from an adult who was a healthcare worker with PCR-confirmed SARS-CoV-2 infection or an uninfected control (not recorded which). The donor label of this sample is uncertain.

There are many counts of this clonotype. The V call is TRBV7-2, the J call TRBJ2-6; D uncertain. There are 17 residues in the CDR3. Between the trimmed V and J ends, which lost 5 bases and 0 bases, there was a span of 14 bases. CDR1 is SGHTA and CDR2 is FQGNSA in the germline V gene. CDR3 loop: CASSLRSSSSGANVLTF. The CDR3 DNA is TGTGCCAGCAGCCTCCGATCCTCAAGCTCTGGGGCCAACGTCCTGACTTTC.

The V call is TRBV4-3, the J call TRBJ1-1; D gene unclear. This CDR3 comprises 14 residues. V was clipped by 0 bases and J by 10 bases, with 15 bases between them. Germline-derived CDR1 and CDR2 are LGHNA and YSLEER. The CDR3 loop reads CASSQDNSLRGAFF. Written as DNA, the CDR3 is TGCGCCAGCAGCCAAGATAACAGCCTCCGCGGAGCTTTCTTT.

This chain links TRBV20-1 with TRBJ1-4; D uncertain. This CDR3 is built from 15 residues. Germline lookup yields CDR1 DFQATT and CDR2 SNEGSKA (reference sequence). V was shortened by 0 bases and J by 0 bases, with 8 bases between the two germline ends. The CDR3 DNA reads TGCAGTGCTAGAGATGCGGGAGCAACTAATGAAAAACTGTTTTTT. Translation: CSARDAGATNEKLFF.

This clonotype showed up just a few times. This chain uses TRBV19 with TRBJ2-1, with a tentative D call TRBD2 (6 bases). V dropped 7 bases and J dropped 2 bases, with 27 bases sitting between them. Germline loops: CDR1 LNHDA, CDR2 SQIVND (reference sequence). The CDR3 runs 19 residues. The CDR3 DNA reads as TGTGCCAGTACGCAGGTCGGGCGGGGCCTCGTCTTCCCCTACAATGAGCAGTTCTTC. Protein product: CASTQVGRGLVFPYNEQFF. The full variable domain, with the rest looked up from reference TRBV19 and TRBJ2-1, is DGGITQSPKYLFRKEGQNVTLSCEQNLNHDAMYWYRQDPGQGLRLIYYSQIVNDFQKGDIAEGYSVSREKKESFPLTVTSAQKNPTAFYLCASTQVGRGLVFPYNEQFFGPGTRLTVL.

The V call is TRBV19, the J call TRBJ1-1, with a tentative D call TRBD1 (6 bases). Germline CDR1 and CDR2: LNHDA and SQIVND (reference sequence). V was cut by 7 bases and J by 0 bases, with 15 bases left in between. The CDR3 extends over 15 amino acids. CDR3 sequence reads: CASNGRGKMNTEAFF. CDR3 coding DNA: TGTGCCAGTAATGGCAGGGGAAAGATGAACACTGAAGCTTTCTTT.

This clonotype occurred many times. The chain couples TRBV20-1 to TRBJ1-1; D possibly corresponds to TRBD1 (6 bases). Germline CDR1 is DFQATT and CDR2 is SNEGSKA (reference sequence). The CDR3 consists of 15 residues. Trimming stripped 2 bases from V and 1 base from J, with 14 bases between. As DNA, the CDR3 is TGCAGTGCTAGATCGACAGGACGGGCGAACACTGAAGCTTTCTTT. Its translation: CSARSTGRANTEAFF.

This clonotype is medium-sized (0.01 to 0.1%) by share. The genes are TRBV20-1 and TRBJ2-7; TRBD1 aligns across 7 bases. This CDR3 contains 14 residues. Germline lookup yields CDR1 DFQATT and CDR2 SNEGSKA (reference sequence). The ends lost 0 bases at V and 4 bases at J; junction bases unmatched: 6. CDR3 loop: CSAREADRRYEQYF. DNA of the CDR3: TGCAGTGCTAGAGAAGCGGACAGGCGATACGAGCAGTACTTC.

The chain combines TRBV5-1 with TRBJ2-3; TRBD2 is a possible D gene (6 bases). The V gene lost 4 bases and the J gene lost 4 bases, with 19 bases spanning the gap. Germline V gives CDR1 SGHRS, CDR2 YFSETQ. The CDR3 is made up of 16 amino acids. CDR3 nucleotides: TGCGCCAGCAGCGCGACCGTTGGGGGAGGCCCAGATACGCAGTATTTT. Translating it yields CASSATVGGGPDTQYF.

This clonotype was found a few times. The chain combines TRBV10-2 with TRBJ1-4; D not resolved. The V end lost 8 bases, the J end lost 8 bases, and 12 bases lay between the germline ends. Germline V gene data show CDR1 as WSHSY and CDR2 as SAAADI. This CDR3 comprises 12 residues. The CDR3 nucleotides are TGCGCCAGCTCTCCGAACGACGAAAAACTGTTTTTT. Translating it yields CASSPNDEKLFF.

This clonotype was detected only a few times. This chain uses TRBV12-3 or TRBV12-4 with TRBJ2-7; TRBD1 or TRBD2 may be the D gene (5 bases each). CDR3 length: 14 residues. V was trimmed by 6 bases and J by 0 bases, leaving 12 bases between them. Written as DNA, the CDR3 is TGTGCCAGCAGCCGGGACGGGAACTCCTACGAGCAGTACTTC. Translated: CASSRDGNSYEQYF.

This clonotype was seen at least ten times. This chain uses TRBV6-2 or TRBV6-3 with TRBJ2-7; no reliable D call. Germline CDR1 is MNHEY and CDR2 is SVGEGT. CDR3 length: 15 residues. The V gene lost 6 bases and the J gene lost 6 bases, with 21 bases spanning the gap. Here the CDR3 DNA reads TGTGCCAGCAGCCGCCCCGCGGCAGGCGGAAGCGAGCAGTACTTC. Protein: CASSRPAAGGSEQYF.

This clonotype was recorded many times. The CDR3 coding sequence is TGCAGTGCTAGTGCCGGGACCCCTTACGAGCAGTACTTC. Translated, it gives CSASAGTPYEQYF. The rearrangement joins TRBV20-1 to TRBJ2-7; D assignment may be TRBD1 or TRBD2 (5 bases each). The V gene's germline CDR1 is DFQATT and CDR2 SNEGSKA (reference sequence). Trimming left V 3 bases short and J 4 bases short, with 13 bases between. The CDR3 totals 13 residues.

This clonotype appeared many times. The V call is TRBV4-2, the J call TRBJ2-7; D is perhaps TRBD1 (5 bases). Germline loops: CDR1 LGHNA, CDR2 YNFKEQ. The ends were cut back, 2 bases at V and 1 base at J, with 12 bases in the middle. The CDR3 totals 15 residues. The CDR3 region is CASSQQGFASYEQYF. CDR3 DNA sequence: TGTGCCAGCAGCCAACAGGGATTTGCGTCCTACGAGCAGTACTTC.

This clonotype has a handful of counts. This sequence joins TRBV4-1 and TRBJ1-1; D unresolved. V lost 4 bases, J lost 4 bases, and 10 bases lay in between. Germline lookup yields CDR1 MGHRA and CDR2 YSYEKL. The CDR3 contains 13 residues. DNA for the CDR3: TGCGCCAGCAGCCCTACAAGGTTCACTGAAGCTTTCTTT. Translation gives CASSPTRFTEAFF.

With respect to this clonotype: Possible read error: a much larger clone is one base away. The chain couples TRBV12-3 or TRBV12-4 to TRBJ1-2; the D gene is possibly TRBD1 (5 bases). This CDR3 is built from 12 residues. The CDR3 nucleotides are TGTGCCAGCACTGAGGGGTTCTATGGCAACACCTTC. Its translation is CASTEGFYGNTF.

This clonotype was found many times. This chain links TRBV6-5 with TRBJ2-5; TRBD1 aligns across 9 bases. Germline V lookup: CDR1 MNHEY, CDR2 SVGAGI. There are 17 residues in the CDR3. V was clipped by 0 bases and J by 4 bases; unmatched bases: 9. The chain's CDR3 is CASSYSTGGGFRETQYF. The DNA of the CDR3 is TGTGCCAGCAGTTACTCGACAGGGGGAGGCTTCAGAGAGACCCAGTACTTC.